These 8 T cell receptor beta chains were sequenced from one sample in a study of T cells and copy number aberrations in small-cell lung cancer. Produced via immunoSEQ multiplex PCR; TCRdb's table is partial and in-frame only. The sample gives roughly 8,900 clones, about 79% of which show up once; under 35% is in the top ten. Input material: normal tissue next to the tumor. These receptors all come from a man in his 60s with small cell lung cancer.

The chain combines TRBV21-1 with TRBJ2-1; the tabulated D call, TRBD1, remains unverified against the DNA. TRBV21-1 is listed as a pseudogene. The CDR3 covers 16 residues. The CDR3 sequence is CASSKGGQGAGYEQFF. The CDR3 DNA sequence: TGTGCCAGCAGCAAAGGTGGGCAGGGGGCTGGGTATGAGCAGTTCTTC.

The chain couples TRBV19 to TRBJ2-1; TRBD2 agrees at 8 bases. Germline CDR1 LNHDA, CDR2 SQIVND (reference sequence). Losses at the gene ends were 3 bases for V and 0 bases for J; bases not matched to a gene: 4. The CDR3 sequence is 16 residues long. The CDR3 bases are TGTGCCAGTAGTATCCCGCTAGCGGGCTCCTACAATGAGCAGTTCTTC. Encoded protein: CASSIPLAGSYNEQFF.

The sample holds a few counts of this clone. The genes are TRBV6-4 and TRBJ2-2; 12 bases are a match to TRBD2. Per germline, CDR1 MRHNA and CDR2 SNTAGT. The J segment lost 6 bases and the V segment lost 6 bases, leaving 5 bases of the junction unmatched. The CDR3 runs to 15 residues. DNA for the CDR3: TGTGCCAGCAGCGAGACTAGCGGGAGTGCCGGGGAGCTGTTTTTT. Translated, it gives CASSETSGSAGELFF.

The V gene is TRBV5-1, the J gene TRBJ1-1; D is uncertain. Looked up from germline, CDR1 is SGHRS and CDR2 is YFSETQ. The CDR3 consists of 14 residues. V was pared by 0 bases and J by 4 bases, with 10 bases between. The CDR3, as DNA: TGCGCCAGCAGCTTGGCAGGTGTGGGCACTGAAGCTTTCTTT. It codes for CASSLAGVGTEAFF.

The genes are TRBV30 and TRBJ2-7, with unresolved D. Deletions cut 0 bases from V and 4 bases from J, with 7 bases between. This CDR3 is 12 amino acids long. CDR1 and CDR2 from the germline V gene are GTSNPN and SVGIG (reference sequence). The CDR3 DNA is TGTGCCTGGAGTGTAAACACGTACGAGCAGTACTTC. Translating it yields CAWSVNTYEQYF.

The chain has TRBV5-1 and TRBJ2-3; 16 bases align to TRBD2. CDR3 length: 18 amino acids. Germline CDR1 and CDR2: SGHRS and YFSETQ. Trimming at V came to 4 bases and at J to 4 bases, leaving 9 bases not matched to a gene. Here the CDR3 reads CASSRGLAGGNGPDTQYF. The CDR3 bases are TGCGCCAGCAGCCGGGGACTAGCGGGAGGGAACGGACCAGATACGCAGTATTTT. Supplemented by reference TRBV5-1 and TRBJ2-3, the full variable domain reads KAGVTQTPRYLIKTRGQQVTLSCSPISGHRSVSWYQQTPGQGLQFLFEYFSETQRNKGNFPGRFSGRQFSNSRSEMNVSTLELGDSALYLCASSRGLAGGNGPDTQYFGPGTRLTVL.

The chain carries TRBV30 and TRBJ1-2; D may be TRBD1 (5 bases). The CDR3 length is 10 residues. V was trimmed by 7 bases and J by 13 bases, leaving 16 bases between them. Germline assignment: CDR1 GTSNPN and CDR2 SVGIG (reference sequence). CDR3 sequence (DNA): TGTGCCTTAGGGACGGACCGGGGCACCTTC. Translation: CALGTDRGTF.

A remark on this clone: The identical CDR3 is also encoded by other nucleotide sequences in the sample. The genes are TRBV29-1 and TRBJ2-5; the D is unclear. The V end lost 0 bases, the J end lost 3 bases, and 8 bases lay between the germline ends. Germline loops: CDR1 SQVTM, CDR2 ANQGSEA. The length of the CDR3 is 13 residues. CDR3 loop: CSVEEGVEETQYF. CDR3 nucleotides: TGCAGCGTTGAAGAAGGAGTAGAAGAGACCCAGTACTTC. Drawing the rest from reference TRBV29-1 and TRBJ2-5, the complete variable domain is SAVISQKPSRDICQRGTSLTIQCQVDSQVTMMFWYRQQPGQSLTLIATANQGSEATYESGFVIDKFPISRPNLTFSTLTVSNMSPEDSSIYLCSVEEGVEETQYFGPGTRLLVL.